One sample yielded the 8 T cell receptor beta chains listed below, sequenced in a study of shared clonotypes between healthy human individuals. Some clones are missing from TCRdb's copy, which holds only in-frame ones; the method was immunoSEQ multiplex PCR. The repertoire holds more than 2 million clones, with around 95% as singletons. Sample: naive CD4+ T cells sorted from blood. Subset in this sample: CD45RA+ positively selected. The source of these receptors is a man between 18 and 35 years old in good health.

The chain joins TRBV7-9 to TRBJ1-4; D uncertain. Germline V gives CDR1 SEHNR, CDR2 FQNEAQ (reference sequence). V shed 4 bases and J shed 3 bases, with 12 bases lying between them. The CDR3 has 15 residues. The CDR3 here is CASSSQVVANEKLFF. The CDR3 region has the DNA TGTGCCAGCAGCTCGCAGGTGGTTGCTAATGAAAAACTGTTTTTT.

The chain combines TRBV10-3 with TRBJ2-7, with 12 bases that match TRBD1. With V trimmed by 10 bases and J by 5 bases, 9 bases remained unmatched. CDR1 and CDR2 (germline): ENHRY, SYGVKD. The CDR3 has 14 amino acids. Written as DNA, the CDR3 is TGTGCCACGAGCCGGGACAGGGGGCAAAACGAGCAGTACTTC. It codes for CATSRDRGQNEQYF.

In nucleotides, the CDR3 is TGCGCCAGCAGCCAAGATGGGACAGGGGTAAATTCACCCCTCCACTTT. As protein: CASSQDGTGVNSPLHF. V and J are TRBV4-3 and TRBJ1-6; 10 bases align to TRBD1. The germline CDR1 and CDR2 sequences are LGHNA and YSLEER. The CDR3 consists of 16 residues. J gave up 7 bases and V 0 bases, and 3 bases lay outside the gene matches.

This chain joins TRBV15 and TRBJ1-3; D uncertain. Looked up from germline, CDR1 is LNHNV and CDR2 is YYDKDF (reference sequence). The ends were cut back, 1 base at V and 0 bases at J, with 7 bases in the middle. CDR3 size: 15 residues. CDR3 bases: TGTGCCACCAGCAGAGGGGCTACCTCTGGAAACACCATATATTTT. Translated, it gives CATSRGATSGNTIYF.

V and J are TRBV2 and TRBJ1-2; D might be TRBD1 (6 bases). CDR1 is SNHLY, CDR2 FYNNEI, per germline. The V end lost 11 bases, the J end lost 2 bases, and 12 bases lay between the germline ends. The CDR3 is made up of 12 amino acids. This CDR3 is CAGDTVNYGYTF. The CDR3 bases are TGTGCCGGGGACACAGTGAACTATGGCTACACCTTC.

The rearrangement uses TRBV5-1 and TRBJ1-2, with 8 bases lining up with TRBD1. The trim removed 0 bases at V and 10 bases at J, leaving 2 bases unmatched. The length of the CDR3 is 12 residues. Germline V gene sequence: CDR1 SGHRS, CDR2 YFSETQ. The CDR3 is CASSLDRGDYTF. In DNA form, the CDR3 reads TGCGCCAGCAGCTTGGACAGGGGGGACTACACCTTC. The full variable domain, completed using reference TRBV5-1 and TRBJ1-2, is KAGVTQTPRYLIKTRGQQVTLSCSPISGHRSVSWYQQTPGQGLQFLFEYFSETQRNKGNFPGRFSGRQFSNSRSEMNVSTLELGDSALYLCASSLDRGDYTFGSGTRLTVV.

The V and J genes are TRBV19 and TRBJ1-1; the D gene is possibly TRBD1 (6 bases). The CDR3 covers 18 residues. The V end was cut by 3 bases, the J end by 0 bases, with 20 bases between. CDR1 and CDR2 from the germline V gene are LNHDA and SQIVND (reference sequence). For the CDR3, the DNA is TGTGCCAGTAGTATCAGGGACTACCTGGGGGCGATGAACACTGAAGCTTTCTTT. Amino acid sequence: CASSIRDYLGAMNTEAFF.

The rearrangement uses TRBV28 and TRBJ2-2, with 7 bases identical to TRBD1. The germline gives CDR1 MDHEN, CDR2 SYDVKM. The CDR3 loop spans 14 amino acids. V lost 5 bases, J lost 4 bases, and 4 bases stayed unmatched. DNA for the CDR3: TGTGCCAGCAGTCGACCAGGGGGCACCGGGGAGCTGTTTTTT. Amino acids: CASSRPGGTGELFF.